This TCR beta chain was observed in a study of blood T cell repertoires in COVID-19. Study summary: Spain, Italy and the United States supplied samples that represented acute and convalescent COVID-19. The cDNA or gDNA used as material had been derived from T cells, B-cell-depleted T cells, or PBMCs.

Study processing details: For nucleated cells, counts were estimated from reference gene primer amplification. TCRdb's table, derived via immunoSEQ multiplex PCR, lists solely in-frame clones and lacks some. The DNA gave D and trimming, while V, J and clone size come from that table. The table records approximately 120,000 clones, around 89% of them present only once. As regards this clone: A junction boundary mismatches the germline segment, possibly from a read error.

Germline V gene lookup returns CDR1 SSHAT and CDR2 FNYEAQ (reference sequence). CDR3 length equals 15 residues. The rearrangement joins TRBV7-7 to TRBJ1-3, with TRBD1 matching 10 bases. This clonotype originated in a human donor in a cohort sampled during active COVID-19. Input material: peripheral blood. This chain's CDR3 is CASSQDRGFGNTIYF. The CDR3 coding sequence is TGTGCTAGCAGCCAGGACAGGGGGTTCGGAAACACCATATATTTT. The complete variable domain, with remaining parts taken from reference TRBV7-7 and TRBJ1-3, reads GAGVSQSPRYKVTKRGQDVTLRCDPISSHATLYWYQQALGQGPEFLTYFNYEAQPDKSGLPSDRFSAERPEGSISTLTIQRTEQRDSAMYRCASSQDRGFGNTIYFGEGSWLTVV.